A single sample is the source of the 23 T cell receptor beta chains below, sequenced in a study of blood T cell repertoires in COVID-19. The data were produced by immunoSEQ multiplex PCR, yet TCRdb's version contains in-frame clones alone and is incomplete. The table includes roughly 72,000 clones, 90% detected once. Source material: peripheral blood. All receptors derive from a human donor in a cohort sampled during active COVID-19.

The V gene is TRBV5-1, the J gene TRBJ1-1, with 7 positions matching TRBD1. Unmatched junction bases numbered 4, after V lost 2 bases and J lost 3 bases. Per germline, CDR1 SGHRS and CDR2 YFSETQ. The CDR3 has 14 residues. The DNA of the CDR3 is TGCGCCAGCAGCTTTCAGGGGGAGTACACTGAAGCTTTCTTT. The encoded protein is CASSFQGEYTEAFF.

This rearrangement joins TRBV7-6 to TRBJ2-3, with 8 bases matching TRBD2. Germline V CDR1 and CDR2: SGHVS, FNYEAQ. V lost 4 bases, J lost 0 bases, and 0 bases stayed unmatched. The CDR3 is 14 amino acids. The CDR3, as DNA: TGTGCCAGCAGCTCTAGCGGGAGCACAGATACGCAGTATTTT. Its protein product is CASSSSGSTDTQYF.

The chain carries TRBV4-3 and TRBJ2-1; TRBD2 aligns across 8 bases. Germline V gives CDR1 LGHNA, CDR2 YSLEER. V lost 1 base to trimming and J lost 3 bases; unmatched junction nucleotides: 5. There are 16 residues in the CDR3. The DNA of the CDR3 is TGCGCCAGCAGCCAAGGATATGCGGGGGGCTACAATGAGCAGTTCTTC. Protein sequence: CASSQGYAGGYNEQFF.

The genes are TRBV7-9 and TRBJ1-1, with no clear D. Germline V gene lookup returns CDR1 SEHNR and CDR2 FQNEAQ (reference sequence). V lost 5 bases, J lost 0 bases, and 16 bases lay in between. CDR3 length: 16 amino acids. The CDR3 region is CASSLEAASMNTEAFF. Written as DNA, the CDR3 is TGTGCCAGCAGCCTCGAGGCGGCTTCAATGAACACTGAAGCTTTCTTT.

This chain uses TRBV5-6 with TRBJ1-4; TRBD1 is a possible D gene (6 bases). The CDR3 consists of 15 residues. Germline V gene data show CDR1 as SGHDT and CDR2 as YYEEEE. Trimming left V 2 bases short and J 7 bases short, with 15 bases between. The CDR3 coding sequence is TGTGCCAGCAGCTTCCTTGGGGGCGCGGCTGAAAAACTGTTTTTT. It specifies CASSFLGGAAEKLFF.

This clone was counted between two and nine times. The DNA of the CDR3 is TGTGCCAGTAGTATAACTAGCGGGAGAGGTAATGAGCAGTTCTTC. Translating gives CASSITSGRGNEQFF. The V and J genes are TRBV19 and TRBJ2-1; 11 bases agree with TRBD2. The J segment lost 7 bases and the V segment lost 2 bases, leaving 4 bases of the junction unmatched. Germline V gives CDR1 LNHDA, CDR2 SQIVND (reference sequence). The CDR3 has 15 residues.

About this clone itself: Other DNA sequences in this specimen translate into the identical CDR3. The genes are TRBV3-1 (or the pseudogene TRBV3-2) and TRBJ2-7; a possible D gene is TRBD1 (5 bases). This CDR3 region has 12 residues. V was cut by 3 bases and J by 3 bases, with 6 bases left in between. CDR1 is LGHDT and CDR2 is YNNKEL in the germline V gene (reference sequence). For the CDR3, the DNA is TGTGCCAGCAGCCAGGGGCTCTACGAGCAGTACTTC. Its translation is CASSQGLYEQYF.

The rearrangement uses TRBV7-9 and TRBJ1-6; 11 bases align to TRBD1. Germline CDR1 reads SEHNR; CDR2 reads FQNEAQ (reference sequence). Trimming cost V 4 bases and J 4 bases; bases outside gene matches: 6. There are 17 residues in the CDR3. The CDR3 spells CASSYLGTGGYNSPLHF. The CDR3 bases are TGTGCCAGCAGCTACTTAGGGACAGGGGGATATAATTCACCCCTCCACTTT.

Here the CDR3 reads CAISDLGNTIYF. The CDR3 bases are TGTGCCATCAGTGATCTAGGAAACACCATATATTTT. The chain combines TRBV10-3 with TRBJ1-3, with unresolved D. Per germline, CDR1 ENHRY and CDR2 SYGVKD. The CDR3 totals 12 residues. The V end lost 3 bases, the J end lost 4 bases, and 4 bases lay between the germline ends.

CDR3 coding DNA: TGCGCCAGCAGCCAAGGCGGGGGGGCCGTTGAGACCCAGTACTTC. As protein: CASSQGGGAVETQYF. This chain links TRBV4-3 with TRBJ2-5; 9 bases are shared with TRBD2. CDR1 is LGHNA, CDR2 YSLEER, per germline. This CDR3 region has 15 residues. With V trimmed by 1 base and J by 5 bases, 5 bases remained unmatched.

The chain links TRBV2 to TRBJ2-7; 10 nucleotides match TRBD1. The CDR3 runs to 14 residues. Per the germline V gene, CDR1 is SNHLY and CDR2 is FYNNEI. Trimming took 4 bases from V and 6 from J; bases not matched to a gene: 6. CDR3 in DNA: TGTGCCAGCAGTGCCACGGGACAGGGGATCGAGCAGTACTTC. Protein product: CASSATGQGIEQYF.

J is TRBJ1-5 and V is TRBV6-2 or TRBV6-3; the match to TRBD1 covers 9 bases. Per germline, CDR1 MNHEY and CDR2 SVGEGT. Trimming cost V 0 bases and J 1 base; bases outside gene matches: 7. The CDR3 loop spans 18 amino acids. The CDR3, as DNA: TGTGCCAGCAGTTACTCTACCGGACAGGGGTTGAGCAATCAGCCCCAGCATTTT. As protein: CASSYSTGQGLSNQPQHF.

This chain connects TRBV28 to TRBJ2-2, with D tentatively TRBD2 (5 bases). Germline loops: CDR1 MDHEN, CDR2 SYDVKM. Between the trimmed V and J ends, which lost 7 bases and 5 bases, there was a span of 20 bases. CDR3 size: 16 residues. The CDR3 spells CASITVPGLRTGELFF. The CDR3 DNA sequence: TGTGCCAGCATTACAGTTCCAGGACTTCGGACCGGGGAGCTGTTTTTT.

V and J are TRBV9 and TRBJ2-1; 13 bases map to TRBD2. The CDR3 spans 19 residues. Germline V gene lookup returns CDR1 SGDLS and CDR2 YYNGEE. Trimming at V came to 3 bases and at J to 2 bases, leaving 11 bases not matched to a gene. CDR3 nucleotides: TGTGCCAGCAGCGCCGGGACTAGCGGGATGGGGCTACCCTACAATGAGCAGTTCTTC. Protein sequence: CASSAGTSGMGLPYNEQFF.

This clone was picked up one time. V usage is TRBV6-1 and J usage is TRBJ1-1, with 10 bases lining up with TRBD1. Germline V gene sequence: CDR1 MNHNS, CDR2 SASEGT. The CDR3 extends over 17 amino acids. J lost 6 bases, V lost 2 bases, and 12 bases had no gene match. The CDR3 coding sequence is TGTGCCAGCAGTGAAATGGGACAGGGGCCAGATGACCCTGAAGCTTTCTTT. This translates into CASSEMGQGPDDPEAFF.

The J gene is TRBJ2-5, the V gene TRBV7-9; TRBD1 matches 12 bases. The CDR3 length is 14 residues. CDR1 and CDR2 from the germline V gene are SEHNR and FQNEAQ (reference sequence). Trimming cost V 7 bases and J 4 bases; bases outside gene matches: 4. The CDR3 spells CASTGQGAGETQYF. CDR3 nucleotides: TGTGCCAGCACGGGACAGGGGGCAGGAGAGACCCAGTACTTC.

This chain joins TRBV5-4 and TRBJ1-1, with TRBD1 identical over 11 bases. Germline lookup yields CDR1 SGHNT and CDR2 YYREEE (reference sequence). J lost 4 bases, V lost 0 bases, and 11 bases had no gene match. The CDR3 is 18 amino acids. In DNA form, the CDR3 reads TGTGCCAGCAGCTTGGCAGCCGGACAGGGGGCGGGCGGCACTGAAGCTTTCTTT. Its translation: CASSLAAGQGAGGTEAFF. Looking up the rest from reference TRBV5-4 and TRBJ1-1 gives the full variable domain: ETGVTQSPTHLIKTRGQQVTLRCSSQSGHNTVSWYQQALGQGPQFIFQYYREEENGRGNFPPRFSGLQFPNYSSELNVNALELDDSALYLCASSLAAGQGAGGTEAFFGQGTRLTVV.

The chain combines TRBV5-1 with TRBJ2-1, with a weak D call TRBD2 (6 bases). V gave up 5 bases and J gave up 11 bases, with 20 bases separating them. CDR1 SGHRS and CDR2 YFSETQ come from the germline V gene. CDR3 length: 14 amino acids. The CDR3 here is CASSSVAAENQQFF. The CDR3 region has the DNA TGCGCCAGCAGTTCGGTAGCGGCCGAGAATCAGCAGTTCTTC.

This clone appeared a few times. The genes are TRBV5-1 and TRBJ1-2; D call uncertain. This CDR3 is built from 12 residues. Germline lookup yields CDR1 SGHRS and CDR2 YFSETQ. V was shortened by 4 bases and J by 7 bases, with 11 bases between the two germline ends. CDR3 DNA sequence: TGCGCCAGCAGCCGAGATACGGTTGGCTACACCTTC. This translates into CASSRDTVGYTF. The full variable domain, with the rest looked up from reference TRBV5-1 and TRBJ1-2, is KAGVTQTPRYLIKTRGQQVTLSCSPISGHRSVSWYQQTPGQGLQFLFEYFSETQRNKGNFPGRFSGRQFSNSRSEMNVSTLELGDSALYLCASSRDTVGYTFGSGTRLTVV.

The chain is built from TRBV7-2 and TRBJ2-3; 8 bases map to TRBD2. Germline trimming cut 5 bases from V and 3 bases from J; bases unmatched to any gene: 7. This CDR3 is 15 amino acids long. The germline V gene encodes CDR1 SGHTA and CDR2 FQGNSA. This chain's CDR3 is CASSPWTSKTDTQYF. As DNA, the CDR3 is TGTGCCAGCAGCCCATGGACTAGCAAGACAGATACGCAGTATTTT. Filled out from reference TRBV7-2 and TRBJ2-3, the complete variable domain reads GAGVSQSPSNKVTEKGKDVELRCDPISGHTALYWYRQSLGQGLEFLIYFQGNSAPDKSGLPSDRFSAERTGGSVSTLTIQRTQQEDSAVYLCASSPWTSKTDTQYFGPGTRLTVL.

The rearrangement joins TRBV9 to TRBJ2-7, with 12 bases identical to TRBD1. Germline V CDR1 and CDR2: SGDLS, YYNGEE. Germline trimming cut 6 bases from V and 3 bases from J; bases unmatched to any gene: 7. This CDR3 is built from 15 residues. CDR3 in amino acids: CASTPGQGALYEQYF. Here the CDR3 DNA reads TGTGCCAGCACGCCGGGACAGGGGGCCCTCTACGAGCAGTACTTC.

CDR3 bases: TGTGCCAGCAGCCTCCACAGACAGGGGAAAAACATTCAGTACTTC. Amino acids: CASSLHRQGKNIQYF. This chain links TRBV7-8 with TRBJ2-4, with TRBD1 matching 8 bases. CDR1 is SGHVS and CDR2 is FQNEAQ in the germline V gene. Trimming cost V 5 bases and J 4 bases; bases outside gene matches: 7. The CDR3 extends over 15 amino acids.

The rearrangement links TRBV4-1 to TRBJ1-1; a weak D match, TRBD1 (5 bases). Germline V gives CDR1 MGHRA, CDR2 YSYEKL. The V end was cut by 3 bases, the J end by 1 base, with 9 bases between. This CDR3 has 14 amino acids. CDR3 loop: CASSHFDRNTEAFF. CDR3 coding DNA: TGCGCCAGCAGCCACTTCGACAGGAACACTGAAGCTTTCTTT.